The TCR beta chain under discussion was sequenced for a study of Graves' ophthalmopathy and Graves' hyperthyroidism. This clonotype was counted many times. Researchers took RNA transcripts and amplified TCR beta CDR3 regions from them. Second-round multiplex PCR followed a first-round RT-PCR using HTBI primers. TCRdb analysed the multiplex PCR reads with MiXCR anew, one entry per CDR3 protein. The table lists roughly 300,000 distinct CDR3 sequences, roughly 15% of them singletons. The germline V gene encodes CDR1 WSHSY and CDR2 SAAADI. The CDR3 loop spans 12 amino acids. Trimming cost V 3 bases and J 3 bases, with 6 bases left between them. Uncontrolled infections, other autoimmune diseases, pregnancy or lactation barred patients from enrollment.

Sequenced: peripheral blood. The clonotype originates from an adult man with Graves' ophthalmopathy. The chain links TRBV10-2 to TRBJ2-7; D is ambiguous. CDR3 DNA: TGCGCCAGCAGTGACAGAAACTACGAGCAGTACTTC. Translation: CASSDRNYEQYF.